These 18 T cell receptor beta chains were sequenced from one sample in a study of shared clonotypes between healthy human individuals. TCRdb's copy holds only in-frame clones and misses some; the assay was immunoSEQ multiplex PCR. The profile shows more than 900,000 clones, around 82% of them singletons. The sample taken for sequencing was memory CD4+ T cells from PBMCs. The sample's subset: CD45RA-negative fraction. The receptors come from a man younger than 30 in good health. Some clones in this sample may be carry-over from other donors' samples.

The chain uses TRBV7-8 and TRBJ1-4; D uncertain. CDR1 and CDR2 (germline): SGHVS, FQNEAQ. The CDR3 totals 15 residues. V lost 5 bases and J lost 7, with 17 bases in between. The CDR3 DNA follows: TGTGCCAGCAGCCTACTCGGTCTGGGCCGTGAAAAACTGTTTTTT. Translation: CASSLLGLGREKLFF.

Notes on this clone: A read error may account for a junction end that differs from germline. The chain uses TRBV30 and TRBJ2-3; TRBD2 agrees at 11 bases. There are 15 residues in the CDR3. Germline V lookup: CDR1 GTSNPN, CDR2 SVGIG (reference sequence). As DNA, the CDR3 is TGTGCATGGAAACCCCTAGCGGGAGGTACAGATACGCAGTATTTT. Amino acid sequence: CAWKPLAGGTDTQYF.

The rearrangement links TRBV28 to TRBJ1-2; 7 positions match TRBD1. The germline V gene has CDR1 MDHEN and CDR2 SYDVKM. The CDR3 loop spans 15 amino acids. The junction had 9 bases not matched to a gene; V was cut back by 5 bases and J by 3 bases. The CDR3 DNA reads as TGTGCCAGCAGTAATATAGGGGGCGAGGACTATGGCTACACCTTC. This sequence encodes CASSNIGGEDYGYTF.

The chain carries TRBV19 and TRBJ1-1; D is perhaps TRBD1 (5 bases). Trimming stripped 7 bases from V and 2 bases from J, with 14 bases between. From germline, CDR1 is LNHDA and CDR2 SQIVND (reference sequence). The CDR3 has 14 amino acids. CDR3 sequence (DNA): TGTGCCAGTACCATAGGGCAGGGCAACACTGAAGCTTTCTTT. It yields the protein CASTIGQGNTEAFF.

The chain combines TRBV5-1 with TRBJ2-3, with TRBD1 identical over 7 bases. This CDR3 has 14 amino acids. Germline V gene lookup returns CDR1 SGHRS and CDR2 YFSETQ. V was clipped by 3 bases and J by 2 bases; unmatched bases: 3. The CDR3 loop is CASSSGQATDTQYF. Here the CDR3 DNA reads TGCGCCAGCAGCTCCGGACAGGCCACAGATACGCAGTATTTT.

Comments on this clone: Other nucleotide sequences in the sample specify the same CDR3. The genes are TRBV18 and TRBJ2-3; 8 bases line up with TRBD2. Germline V lookup: CDR1 KGHSH, CDR2 LQKENI. The CDR3 extends over 16 amino acids. V lost 3 bases, J lost 1 base, and 6 bases stayed unmatched. This chain's CDR3 is CASSPPGGGGTDTQYF. CDR3 sequence (DNA): TGTGCCAGCTCACCCCCGGGGGGGGGCGGCACAGATACGCAGTATTTT.

The CDR3 reads CASSLDGTVTEAFF. CDR3 nucleotide sequence: TGTGCCAGCAGCTTAGATGGGACAGTAACTGAAGCTTTCTTT. The chain carries TRBV11-2 and TRBJ1-1; 7 positions match TRBD1. J gave up 5 bases and V 0 bases, and 3 bases lay outside the gene matches. The CDR3 is 14 amino acids. Looked up from germline, CDR1 is SGHAT and CDR2 is FQNNGV.

With respect to this clone: This sample includes further DNA sequences coding for the same CDR3. The rearrangement uses TRBV6-5 and TRBJ2-7; TRBD1 aligns across 9 bases. V was clipped by 0 bases and J by 2 bases; unmatched bases: 2. Germline CDR1 is MNHEY and CDR2 is SVGAGI. The CDR3 length is 15 residues. The CDR3 sequence: CASSYSGTGTYEQYF. CDR3 nucleotides: TGTGCCAGCAGTTACTCCGGGACAGGGACCTACGAGCAGTACTTC.

This clone has ten or more counts. CDR3: CASSPFPVSGANVLTF. The CDR3 DNA sequence: TGTGCCAGCTCACCATTTCCGGTCTCTGGGGCCAACGTCCTGACTTTC. J is TRBJ2-6 and V is TRBV18, with D unclear. The germline gives CDR1 KGHSH, CDR2 LQKENI. This CDR3 has 16 residues. V was clipped by 2 bases and J by 0 bases, with 8 bases between them.

The sample holds many counts of this clone. The sample holds other DNA sequences that translate to the same CDR3. The chain uses TRBV15 and TRBJ2-3; 8 bases fit TRBD2. This CDR3 spans 16 amino acids. V trimming: 3 bases; J trimming: 0 bases; junction bases outside the gene matches: 5. Germline CDR1 reads LNHNV; CDR2 reads YYDKDF (reference sequence). Here the CDR3 DNA reads TGTGCCACCAGCAGGATAAGCGGGAGAAGCACAGATACGCAGTATTTT. It encodes CATSRISGRSTDTQYF.

The chain joins TRBV11-2 to TRBJ2-3; TRBD2 is a possible D gene (6 bases). V lost 5 bases, J lost 3 bases, and 12 bases lay in between. CDR3 length: 14 amino acids. Per the germline V gene, CDR1 is SGHAT and CDR2 is FQNNGV. The CDR3 sequence is CASSPPRETDTQYF. For the CDR3, the DNA is TGTGCCAGCAGCCCCCCACGGGAGACAGATACGCAGTATTTT.

This clone has only a few counts. The CDR3 loop reads CASGGSGIRDTQYF. CDR3 in DNA: TGTGCCAGCGGGGGCAGTGGTATCCGAGATACGCAGTATTTT. The gene calls are TRBV7-6 and TRBJ2-3, with D possibly matching TRBD1 (6 bases). This CDR3 contains 14 residues. Per the germline V gene, CDR1 is SGHVS and CDR2 is FNYEAQ. With 8 bases removed from V and 5 bases from J, the gap between germline ends came to 17 bases. Full variable domain (rest looked up from reference TRBV7-6 and TRBJ2-3): GAGVSQSPRYKVTKRGQDVALRCDPISGHVSLYWYRQALGQGPEFLTYFNYEAQQDKSGLPNDRFSAERPEGSISTLTIQRTEQRDSAMYRCASGGSGIRDTQYFGPGTRLTVL.

This sequence joins TRBV7-9 and TRBJ1-5, with D tentatively TRBD1 (6 bases). This CDR3 has 16 residues. Germline V gene lookup returns CDR1 SEHNR and CDR2 FQNEAQ (reference sequence). Trimming took 5 bases from V and 1 from J, leaving 15 bases between them. The CDR3 nucleotides are TGTGCCAGCAGCCCCCCGGGGGCGCGGAGCAATCAGCCCCAGCATTTT. Translating it yields CASSPPGARSNQPQHF.

The chain carries TRBV5-1 and TRBJ2-3; D call uncertain. This CDR3 spans 14 amino acids. The germline gives CDR1 SGHRS, CDR2 YFSETQ. V lost 3 bases and J lost 0, with 8 bases in between. The CDR3: CASSWQRSTDTQYF. The CDR3 DNA reads as TGCGCCAGCAGCTGGCAGCGTAGCACAGATACGCAGTATTTT.

In its sample, this clone was seen once. The chain combines TRBV5-1 with TRBJ2-7; TRBD2 matches 13 bases. Per the germline V gene, CDR1 is SGHRS and CDR2 is YFSETQ. V trimming: 3 bases; J trimming: 5 bases; junction bases outside the gene matches: 8. This CDR3 spans 16 amino acids. The CDR3 here is CASSSRTSGSPDEQYF. CDR3 bases: TGCGCCAGCAGCTCTAGGACTAGCGGGAGCCCAGACGAGCAGTACTTC.

A single count supports this clone. V usage is TRBV2 and J usage is TRBJ2-1, with D possibly being TRBD2 (5 bases). V gave up 3 bases and J gave up 4 bases, with 13 bases separating them. From germline, CDR1 is SNHLY and CDR2 FYNNEI. CDR3 size: 15 residues. The CDR3 nucleotides read TGTGCCAGCAGTGAGTCGAGGGAGAGGTACAATGAGCAGTTCTTC. Protein sequence: CASSESRERYNEQFF.

The V gene is TRBV27, the J gene TRBJ2-3; TRBD2 aligns across 11 bases. J lost 2 bases, V lost 5 bases, and 6 bases had no gene match. Germline V gene data show CDR1 as MNHEY and CDR2 as SMNVEV (reference sequence). This CDR3 is built from 16 residues. The CDR3 DNA sequence: TGTGCCAGCAGTCCACTGGGACTAGCGGCCACAGATACGCAGTATTTT. It specifies CASSPLGLAATDTQYF.

The chain couples TRBV2 to TRBJ2-5; 9 bases are a match to TRBD1. V shed 11 bases and J 5 bases; nucleotides not matched to a gene: 9. Germline V lookup: CDR1 SNHLY, CDR2 FYNNEI. The CDR3 runs to 13 residues. The CDR3 region has the DNA TGTGCCGGTGGACAGGGGCCGTGGGAGACCCAGTACTTC. Its protein product is CAGGQGPWETQYF.